This entry is about one T cell receptor (beta chain). At one end, the junction sequence differs from germline, possibly due to a read error. The data stem from a study of blood T cell repertoires in COVID-19. The germline V gene encodes CDR1 MNHNS and CDR2 SASEGT. CDR3 size: 14 residues. In the original processing: Amplification of reference gene primers provided the estimated nucleated cell counts. Measured with immunoSEQ multiplex PCR; TCRdb has only the in-frame clones, and not every one. V and J calls and clone size are given by that table; D and trimming were obtained from the DNA. The sample lists 75,000 or so clones; 70% to 90% were seen once.

This receptor was taken from a man aged 50 to 60 with acute or convalescent COVID-19. Sequences were obtained from peripheral blood. This chain connects TRBV6-1 to TRBJ1-2; D gene unclear. The CDR3 nucleotides read TGTGCCAGCAGCGAAGGAGGGAGTAACTATGGCTACACCTTC. This translates into CASSEGGSNYGYTF.